This passage covers 20 T cell receptor beta chains from one sample sequenced in a study of PD-1 blockade in classical Hodgkin lymphoma. TCRdb's copy holds only in-frame clones and misses some; the assay was immunoSEQ multiplex PCR. The repertoire holds some 150,000 clones, with just under 80% as singletons. After autologous stem cell transplantation all patients relapsed, and prior brentuximab vedotin exposure differed between cohorts. Material: peripheral blood mononuclear cells (PBMCs), obtained before the second cycle of nivolumab. Receptors were obtained from a human donor with classical Hodgkin lymphoma.

This clone showed up just a few times. This rearrangement joins TRBV10-3 to TRBJ2-3, with D perhaps given as TRBD1 or TRBD2 (6 bases each). Looked up from germline, CDR1 is ENHRY and CDR2 is SYGVKD. Trimming pared 5 bases from V and 1 base from J, leaving 13 bases between. The CDR3 sequence is 15 residues long. CDR3 region: CAISLAGGGTDTQYF. CDR3 coding DNA: TGTGCCATCAGTCTTGCCGGGGGCGGCACAGATACGCAGTATTTT.

The V gene is TRBV7-3, the J gene TRBJ1-2; 9 bases are a match to TRBD1. Germline CDR1 SGHTA, CDR2 FQGTGA. Trimming removed 2 bases from V and 5 bases from J; junction bases left unmatched: 12. The CDR3 contains 17 residues. The CDR3 nucleotides read TGTGCCAGCAGCTTAGACCCCGGACAGGGGCAAATTTATGGCTACACCTTC. It is translated as CASSLDPGQGQIYGYTF. The variable domain in full, completed from reference TRBV7-3 and TRBJ1-2, reads GAGVSQTPSNKVTEKGKYVELRCDPISGHTALYWYRQSLGQGPEFLIYFQGTGAADDSGLPNDRFFAVRPEGSVSTLKIQRTERGDSAVYLCASSLDPGQGQIYGYTFGSGTRLTVV.

The V gene is TRBV7-7, the J gene TRBJ2-1; possible D gene TRBD2, 5 bases. V lost 6 bases and J 10 bases, leaving 19 bases between the germline ends. CDR1 is SSHAT, CDR2 FNYEAQ, per germline (reference sequence). This CDR3 comprises 14 residues. The CDR3 here is CASSQYQRVGEQFF. The CDR3 DNA reads TGTGCCAGCAGTCAGTATCAGAGGGTTGGAGAGCAGTTCTTC.

This sequence joins TRBV4-1 and TRBJ2-7; 13 positions match TRBD2. This CDR3 has 14 residues. The V and J ends lost 4 bases and 5 bases, in that order; junction bases with no gene match: 2. Germline V gene data show CDR1 as MGHRA and CDR2 as YSYEKL. As DNA, the CDR3 is TGCGCCAGCAGCCTCGGACTAGCGGGAGACGAGCAGTACTTC. It codes for CASSLGLAGDEQYF.

The chain links TRBV5-1 to TRBJ1-1; D ambiguous. The V end lost 0 bases, the J end lost 11 bases, and 14 bases lay between the germline ends. This CDR3 comprises 13 residues. Per germline, CDR1 SGHRS and CDR2 YFSETQ. CDR3 region: CASSLAAGLWAFF. CDR3 sequence (DNA): TGCGCCAGCAGCTTGGCGGCAGGACTTTGGGCTTTCTTT.

The V and J genes are TRBV27 and TRBJ1-5, with unresolved D. This CDR3 contains 13 residues. V shed 3 bases and J shed 3 bases, with 6 bases lying between them. CDR1 and CDR2 from the germline V gene are MNHEY and SMNVEV (reference sequence). In DNA, the CDR3 is TGTGCCAGCAGTTTGTGGCCCAATCAGCCCCAGCATTTT. Encoded protein: CASSLWPNQPQHF.

The gene calls are TRBV7-3 and TRBJ2-2; D could derive from TRBD1 or TRBD2 (5 bases each). Trimming cost V 0 bases and J 6 bases, with 14 bases left between them. This CDR3 spans 16 amino acids. Per the germline V gene, CDR1 is SGHTA and CDR2 is FQGTGA. CDR3 residues: CASSLTPERGSGELFF. The CDR3 nucleotides read TGTGCCAGCAGCTTAACACCGGAGAGGGGTTCCGGGGAGCTGTTTTTT.

The chain links TRBV7-2 to TRBJ1-5, with D unresolved. CDR1 and CDR2 from the germline V gene are SGHTA and FQGNSA. V was trimmed by 0 bases and J by 2 bases, leaving 5 bases between them. CDR3 length: 14 residues. This CDR3 is CASSLAQGNQPQHF. In DNA, the CDR3 is TGTGCCAGCAGCTTAGCGCAGGGCAATCAGCCCCAGCATTTT.

This chain uses TRBV5-6 with TRBJ2-7; TRBD1 is a possible D gene (6 bases). The CDR3 consists of 16 residues. CDR1 is SGHDT, CDR2 YYEEEE, per germline. Deletions cut 4 bases from V and 9 bases from J, with 26 bases between. CDR3 loop: CASSRRGLEGTWGQYF. CDR3 nucleotides: TGTGCCAGCAGCCGTCGAGGGCTAGAGGGGACATGGGGGCAGTACTTC. Variable domain in full (rest from reference TRBV5-6 and TRBJ2-7): DAGVTQSPTHLIKTRGQQVTLRCSPKSGHDTVSWYQQALGQGPQFIFQYYEEEERQRGNFPDRFSGHQFPNYSSELNVNALLLGDSALYLCASSRRGLEGTWGQYFGPGTRLTVT.

The chain couples TRBV10-3 to TRBJ2-5; 9 bases map to TRBD2. The CDR3 has 17 amino acids. CDR1 and CDR2 (germline): ENHRY, SYGVKD. Germline trimming cut 4 bases from V and 2 bases from J; bases unmatched to any gene: 11. The DNA for the CDR3 is TGTGCCATCAGTGGAGGGAACCTAGCGGGGAAACAAGAGACCCAGTACTTC. Translating gives CAISGGNLAGKQETQYF.

The chain has TRBV9 and TRBJ2-3; unclear D gene. The CDR3 runs to 13 residues. The V gene lost 3 bases and the J gene lost 2 bases, with 7 bases spanning the gap. The germline V gene has CDR1 SGDLS and CDR2 YYNGEE. The CDR3 DNA is TGTGCCAGCAGCGCCCTGCCCACAGATACGCAGTATTTT. Translation: CASSALPTDTQYF.

This clone was seen only once. The chain uses TRBV28 and TRBJ1-1; D gene ambiguous. The CDR3 has 14 amino acids. Germline CDR1 is MDHEN and CDR2 is SYDVKM. Trimming stripped 7 bases from V and 3 bases from J, with 15 bases between. CDR3 coding DNA: TGTGCCAGCAACCCCCGGGAGACCCACACTGAAGCTTTCTTT. As protein: CASNPRETHTEAFF. Combining the CDR3 with reference TRBV28 and TRBJ1-1 gives the whole variable domain DVKVTQSSRYLVKRTGEKVFLECVQDMDHENMFWYRQDPGLGLRLIYFSYDVKMKEKGDIPEGYSVSREKKERFSLILESASTNQTSMYLCASNPRETHTEAFFGQGTRLTVV.

This clone appeared a single time. CDR3 bases: TGTGCCATCAGGGACAGGATGGGACATGAGCAGTTCTTC. Protein: CAIRDRMGHEQFF. The chain recombines TRBV10-3 with TRBJ2-1; TRBD1 matches 7 bases. Germline CDR1 ENHRY, CDR2 SYGVKD. Trimming cost V 6 bases and J 8 bases; bases outside gene matches: 7. CDR3 length: 13 amino acids.

The chain recombines TRBV6-5 with TRBJ1-2; 8 bases line up with TRBD1. The CDR3 spans 13 residues. V dropped 4 bases and J dropped 6; count of bases not matched to a gene: 4. Germline CDR1 reads MNHEY; CDR2 reads SVGAGI. CDR3 amino acids: CASSSTGVDGYTF. In nucleotides, the CDR3 is TGTGCCAGCAGTTCGACAGGGGTGGATGGCTACACCTTC.

This rearrangement joins TRBV2 to TRBJ1-6; TRBD1 might be the D (5 bases). Looked up from germline, CDR1 is SNHLY and CDR2 is FYNNEI. The CDR3 extends over 16 amino acids. Trimming removed 4 bases at V and 7 bases at J, with 17 bases between. CDR3 nucleotides: TGTGCCAGCAGTGTCTATATCGGGACGGTAAATTCACCCCTCCACTTT. It specifies CASSVYIGTVNSPLHF.

This CDR3 is CASGQGRHQETQYF. In DNA form, the CDR3 reads TGTGCCAGCGGTCAGGGACGACACCAAGAGACCCAGTACTTC. This sequence joins TRBV5-5 and TRBJ2-5, with D perhaps given as TRBD1 or TRBD2 (5 bases each). This CDR3 contains 14 residues. Deletions cut 7 bases from V and 0 bases from J, with 13 bases between. Germline CDR1 is SGHKS and CDR2 is YYEKEE (reference sequence). The whole variable domain, filled in from reference TRBV5-5 and TRBJ2-5, reads DAGVTQSPTHLIKTRGQQVTLRCSPISGHKSVSWYQQVLGQGPQFIFQYYEKEERGRGNFPDRFSARQFPNYSSELNVNALLLGDSALYLCASGQGRHQETQYFGPGTRLLVL.

The V and J genes are TRBV7-3 and TRBJ1-2, with no clear D. This CDR3 has 15 residues. Germline V gene sequence: CDR1 SGHTA, CDR2 FQGTGA. Trimming took 5 bases from V and 2 from J, leaving 15 bases between them. The CDR3 loop reads CASSQGSELNYGYTF. The CDR3 region has the DNA TGTGCCAGCAGCCAAGGATCGGAACTCAACTATGGCTACACCTTC.

This rearrangement joins TRBV18 to TRBJ2-7, with 13 bases that match TRBD2. Germline V gene lookup returns CDR1 KGHSH and CDR2 LQKENI. CDR3 length equals 15 residues. V trimming: 3 bases; J trimming: 7 bases; junction bases outside the gene matches: 6. The CDR3 DNA reads as TGTGCCAGCTCACCTGGACTAGCGGGAGTGTGGGAGCAGTACTTC. Its protein product is CASSPGLAGVWEQYF. Full variable domain (missing parts from reference TRBV18 and TRBJ2-7): NAGVMQNPRHLVRRRGQEARLRCSPMKGHSHVYWYRQLPEEGLKFMVYLQKENIIDESGMPKERFSAEFPKEGPSILRIQQVVRGDSAAYFCASSPGLAGVWEQYFGPGTRLTVT.

The V and J genes are TRBV5-4 and TRBJ1-2, with D hard to call. V shed 2 bases and J shed 8 bases, with 13 bases lying between them. CDR1 is SGHNT, CDR2 YYREEE, per germline (reference sequence). The CDR3 has 13 amino acids. Here the CDR3 DNA reads TGTGCCAGCAGCTTAGGAGGTCGGTCCGGCTACACCTTC. Protein: CASSLGGRSGYTF.

This clone was counted between two and nine times. This chain links TRBV6-6 with TRBJ2-7, with D possibly TRBD2 on 6 matching bases. The V and J ends lost 2 bases and 6 bases respectively, with 11 bases between them. Germline-derived CDR1 and CDR2 are MNHNY and SVGAGI (reference sequence). The CDR3 length is 13 residues. CDR3 amino acids: CASSYRGGSEQYF. Written as DNA, the CDR3 is TGTGCCAGCAGTTACAGGGGAGGTAGCGAGCAGTACTTC.